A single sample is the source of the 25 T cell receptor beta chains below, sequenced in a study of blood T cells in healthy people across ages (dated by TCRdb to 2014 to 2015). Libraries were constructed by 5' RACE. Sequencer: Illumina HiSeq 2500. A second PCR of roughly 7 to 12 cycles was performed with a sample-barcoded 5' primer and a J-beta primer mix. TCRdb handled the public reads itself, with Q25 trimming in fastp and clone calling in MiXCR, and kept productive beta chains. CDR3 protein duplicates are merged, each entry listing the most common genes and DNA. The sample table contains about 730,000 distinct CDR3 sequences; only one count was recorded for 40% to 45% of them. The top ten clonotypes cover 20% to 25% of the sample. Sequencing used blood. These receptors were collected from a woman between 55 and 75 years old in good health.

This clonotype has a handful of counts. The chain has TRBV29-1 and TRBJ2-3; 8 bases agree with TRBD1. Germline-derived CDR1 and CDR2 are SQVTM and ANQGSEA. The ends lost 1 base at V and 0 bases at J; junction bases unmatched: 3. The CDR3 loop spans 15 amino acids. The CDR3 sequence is CSVEGTGSSTDTQYF. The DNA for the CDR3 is TGCAGCGTTGAAGGGACAGGGTCTAGCACAGATACGCAGTATTTT.

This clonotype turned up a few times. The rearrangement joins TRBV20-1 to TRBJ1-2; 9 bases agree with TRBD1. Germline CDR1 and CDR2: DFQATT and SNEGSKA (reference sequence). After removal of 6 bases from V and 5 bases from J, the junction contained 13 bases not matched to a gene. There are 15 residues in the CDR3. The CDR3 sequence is CSARSGQGPGYGYTF. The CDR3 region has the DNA TGCAGTGCGCGATCGGGACAGGGTCCGGGTTATGGCTACACCTTC.

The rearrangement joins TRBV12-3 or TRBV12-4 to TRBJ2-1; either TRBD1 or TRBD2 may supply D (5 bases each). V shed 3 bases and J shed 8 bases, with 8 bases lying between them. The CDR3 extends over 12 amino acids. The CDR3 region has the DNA TGTGCCAGCAGTTTTGAGGGGTATGAGCAGTTCTTC. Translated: CASSFEGYEQFF.

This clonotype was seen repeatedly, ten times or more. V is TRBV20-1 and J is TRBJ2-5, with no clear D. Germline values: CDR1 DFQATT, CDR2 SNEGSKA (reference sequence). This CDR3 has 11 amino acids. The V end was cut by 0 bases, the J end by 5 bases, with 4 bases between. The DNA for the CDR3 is TGCAGTGCTAGAGATCAGGAGACCCAGTACTTC. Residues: CSARDQETQYF.

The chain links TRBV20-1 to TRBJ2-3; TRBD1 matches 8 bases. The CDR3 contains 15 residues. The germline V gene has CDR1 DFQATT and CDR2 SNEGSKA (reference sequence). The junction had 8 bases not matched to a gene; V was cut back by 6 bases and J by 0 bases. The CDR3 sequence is CSATIQGASTDTQYF. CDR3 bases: TGCAGTGCCACAATCCAGGGGGCAAGCACAGATACGCAGTATTTT.

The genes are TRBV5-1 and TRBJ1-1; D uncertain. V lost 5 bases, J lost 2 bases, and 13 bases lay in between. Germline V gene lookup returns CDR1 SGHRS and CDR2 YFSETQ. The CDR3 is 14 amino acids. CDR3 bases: TGCGCCAGCAGACCAACCGCGAGCAACACTGAAGCTTTCTTT. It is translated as CASRPTASNTEAFF.

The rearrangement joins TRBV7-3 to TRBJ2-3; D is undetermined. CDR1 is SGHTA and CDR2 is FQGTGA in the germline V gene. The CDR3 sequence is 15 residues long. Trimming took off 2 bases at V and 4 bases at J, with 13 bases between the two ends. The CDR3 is CASSLALLVADTQYF. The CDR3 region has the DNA TGTGCCAGCAGCTTAGCCCTCCTAGTAGCAGATACGCAGTATTTT.

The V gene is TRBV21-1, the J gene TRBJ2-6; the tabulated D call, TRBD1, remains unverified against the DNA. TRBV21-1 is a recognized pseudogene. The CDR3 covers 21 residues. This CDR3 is CASSKVGTGRIKVSGANVLTF. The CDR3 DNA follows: TGTGCCAGCAGCAAAGTTGGCACAGGGAGGATAAAGGTCTCTGGGGCCAACGTCCTGACTTTC.

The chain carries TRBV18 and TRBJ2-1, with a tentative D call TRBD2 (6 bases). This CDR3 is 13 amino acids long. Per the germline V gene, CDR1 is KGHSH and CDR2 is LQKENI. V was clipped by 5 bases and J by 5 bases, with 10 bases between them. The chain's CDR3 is CASSWGEDNEQFF. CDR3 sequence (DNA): TGTGCCAGCTCATGGGGGGAGGACAATGAGCAGTTCTTC.

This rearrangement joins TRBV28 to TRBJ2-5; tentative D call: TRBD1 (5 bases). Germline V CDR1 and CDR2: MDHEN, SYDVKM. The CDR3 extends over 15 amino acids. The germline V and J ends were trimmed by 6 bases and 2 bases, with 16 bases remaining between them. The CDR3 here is CASSRPTVQQETQYF. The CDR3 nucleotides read TGTGCCAGCAGCCGGCCGACAGTTCAACAAGAGACCCAGTACTTC.

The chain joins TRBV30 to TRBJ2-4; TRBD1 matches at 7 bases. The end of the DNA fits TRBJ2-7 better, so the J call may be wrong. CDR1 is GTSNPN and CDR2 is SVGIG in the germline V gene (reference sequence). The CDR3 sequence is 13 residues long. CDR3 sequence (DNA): TGTGCCTGGAGAGCAGGGGGCTCCTACGAGCAGTACTTC. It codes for CAWRAGGSYEQYF.

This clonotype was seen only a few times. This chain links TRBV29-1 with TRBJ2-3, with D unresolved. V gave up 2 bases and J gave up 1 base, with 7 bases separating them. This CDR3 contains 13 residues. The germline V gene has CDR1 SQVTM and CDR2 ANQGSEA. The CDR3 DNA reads TGCAGCGTTGAACAGTTGGGCACAGATACGCAGTATTTT. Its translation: CSVEQLGTDTQYF.

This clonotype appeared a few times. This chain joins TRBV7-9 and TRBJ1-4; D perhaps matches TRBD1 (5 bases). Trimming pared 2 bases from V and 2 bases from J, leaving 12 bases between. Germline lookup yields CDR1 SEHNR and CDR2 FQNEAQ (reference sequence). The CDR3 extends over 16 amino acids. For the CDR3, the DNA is TGTGCCAGCAGCTTAAAGGGGATCGGGACTAATGAAAAACTGTTTTTT. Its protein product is CASSLKGIGTNEKLFF.

CDR3 DNA: TGTGCCAGCAGTTACTCGGTCCCCCAAGGTGGACGGAATTCCTACGAGCAGTACTTC. It encodes CASSYSVPQGGRNSYEQYF. The chain links TRBV6-2 or TRBV6-3 to TRBJ2-7, with unresolved D. CDR3 length equals 19 residues. CDR1 is MNHEY, CDR2 SVGEGT, per germline. The ends were cut back, 0 bases at V and 1 base at J, with 22 bases in the middle.

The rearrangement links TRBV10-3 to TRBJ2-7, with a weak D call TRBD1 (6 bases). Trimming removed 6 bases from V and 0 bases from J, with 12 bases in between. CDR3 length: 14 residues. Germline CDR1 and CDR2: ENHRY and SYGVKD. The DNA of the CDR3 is TGTGCCATCAGGCCGGGACAAAACTCCTACGAGCAGTACTTC. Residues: CAIRPGQNSYEQYF.

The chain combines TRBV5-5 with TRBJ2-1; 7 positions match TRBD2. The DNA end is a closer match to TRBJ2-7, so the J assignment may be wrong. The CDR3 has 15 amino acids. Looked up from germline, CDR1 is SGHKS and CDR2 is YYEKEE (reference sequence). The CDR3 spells CALGGGVPSYNEQYF. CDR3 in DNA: TGTGCCCTGGGTGGGGGGGTTCCCTCCTACAATGAGCAGTACTTC.

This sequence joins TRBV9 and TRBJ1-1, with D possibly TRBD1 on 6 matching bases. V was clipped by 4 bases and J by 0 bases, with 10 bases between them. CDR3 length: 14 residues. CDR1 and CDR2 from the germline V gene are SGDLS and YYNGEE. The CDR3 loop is CASSTGTMNTEAFF. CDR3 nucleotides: TGTGCCAGCAGCACAGGGACGATGAACACTGAAGCTTTCTTT.

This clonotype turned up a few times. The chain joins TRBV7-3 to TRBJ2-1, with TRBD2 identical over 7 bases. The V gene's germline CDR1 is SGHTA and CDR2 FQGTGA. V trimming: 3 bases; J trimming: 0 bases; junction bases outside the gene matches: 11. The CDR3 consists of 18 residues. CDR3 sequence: CASSFGPPSGSSYNEQFF. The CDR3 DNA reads TGTGCCAGCAGCTTTGGCCCGCCTAGCGGCAGCTCCTACAATGAGCAGTTCTTC.

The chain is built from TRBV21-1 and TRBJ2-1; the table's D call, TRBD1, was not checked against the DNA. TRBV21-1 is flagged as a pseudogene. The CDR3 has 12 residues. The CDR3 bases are TGTGCCAGCGGGGGGGCTGAGAATGAGCAGTTCTTC. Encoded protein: CASGGAENEQFF.

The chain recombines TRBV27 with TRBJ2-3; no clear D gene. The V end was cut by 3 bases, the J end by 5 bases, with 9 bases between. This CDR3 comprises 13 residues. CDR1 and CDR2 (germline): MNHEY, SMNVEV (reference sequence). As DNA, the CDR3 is TGTGCCAGCAGTTTCCCGACCCGAGATACGCAGTATTTT. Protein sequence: CASSFPTRDTQYF.

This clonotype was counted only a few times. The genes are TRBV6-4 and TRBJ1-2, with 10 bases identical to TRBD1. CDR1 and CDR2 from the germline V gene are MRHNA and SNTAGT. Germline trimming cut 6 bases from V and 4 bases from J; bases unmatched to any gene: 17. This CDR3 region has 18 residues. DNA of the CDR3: TGTGCCAGCAGGGCGACAGGGGGCGACGACTACTCCCTCTATGGCTACACCTTC. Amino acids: CASRATGGDDYSLYGYTF.

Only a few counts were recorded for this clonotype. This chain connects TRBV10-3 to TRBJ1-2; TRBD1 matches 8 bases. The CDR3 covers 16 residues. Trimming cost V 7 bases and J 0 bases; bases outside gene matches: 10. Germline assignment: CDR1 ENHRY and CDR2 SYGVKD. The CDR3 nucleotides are TGTGCCATCACCAAGGGACAGGACGCAGCTAACTATGGCTACACCTTC. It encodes CAITKGQDAANYGYTF.

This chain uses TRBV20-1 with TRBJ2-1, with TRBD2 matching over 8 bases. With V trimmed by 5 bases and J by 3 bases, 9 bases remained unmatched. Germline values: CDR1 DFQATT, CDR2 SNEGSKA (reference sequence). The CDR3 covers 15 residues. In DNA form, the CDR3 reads TGCAGTGCTCGGGCCGAAGCGGGGGTCTACAATGAGCAGTTCTTC. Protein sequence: CSARAEAGVYNEQFF.

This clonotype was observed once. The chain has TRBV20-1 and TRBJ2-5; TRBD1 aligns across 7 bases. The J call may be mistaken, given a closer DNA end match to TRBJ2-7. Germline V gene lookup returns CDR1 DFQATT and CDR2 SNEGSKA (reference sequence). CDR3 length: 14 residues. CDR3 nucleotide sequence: TGCAGTGCTGAGGACAGGACCCCACTCGACGAGCAGTACTTC. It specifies CSAEDRTPLDEQYF.

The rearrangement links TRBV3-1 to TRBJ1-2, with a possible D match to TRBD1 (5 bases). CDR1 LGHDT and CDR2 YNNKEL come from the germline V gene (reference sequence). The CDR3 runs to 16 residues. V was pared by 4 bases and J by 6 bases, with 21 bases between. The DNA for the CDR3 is TGTGCCAGCAGCCGTGGGGCAGGGCCCCTCCTAAATGGCTACACCTTC. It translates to CASSRGAGPLLNGYTF.